The clone carrying this T cell receptor (beta chain) was detected a few times. Its antigen remains unknown. The sample belongs to a study of cytomegalovirus exposure and HLA in healthy donors. Findings and limits, study-wide: With later analysis, a missense DCLRE1C variant became linked to TCR beta V- and J-gene trimming. Three chains linked to CMV were shown in vitro to be specific for CMV antigens. A later examination showed that TCR association rates differed by HLA locus, with DRB1 most and HLA-C fewest. From TCR beta sequences, most subjects' HLA-A and HLA-B alleles were reportedly predicted accurately.

Primers: 60 Vbeta forward and 13 Jbeta reverse. Measured with immunoSEQ multiplex PCR; TCRdb has only the in-frame clones, and not every one. The sample shows 130,000 or so clones, over 8% of them seen only once. This CDR3 has 15 residues. Looked up from germline, CDR1 is SGDLS and CDR2 is YYNGEE. The V gene lost 0 bases and the J gene lost 2 bases, with 10 bases spanning the gap. The chain recombines TRBV9 with TRBJ2-3; maybe TRBD2 (6 bases). The clonotype originates from a man aged 35 to 55 in good health and CMV-seronegative. Sequencing was performed on PBMCs. The CDR3 reads CASSVDGGVTDTQYF. The CDR3 DNA follows: TGTGCCAGCAGCGTAGATGGCGGGGTCACAGATACGCAGTATTTT.